This T cell receptor beta chain stems from a study of T cell responses to AZD1222 COVID-19 vaccine. Concerning this clone: The antigen is not known.

Study-wide findings and caveats: Targeting of unmutated variant regions was reportedly seen in nearly half of spike-specific TCRs.

Between the trimmed V and J ends, which lost 4 bases and 2 bases, there was a span of 16 bases. The CDR3 loop spans 15 amino acids. Germline CDR1 and CDR2: SGHRS and YFSETQ. Only in-frame clones appear in the TCRdb table, and some are missing; sequencing was by immunoSEQ multiplex PCR. The sample includes 90,000 to 100,000 clones, 70% to 85% of them seen just once. The receptor's source is an adult who received the AZD1222 COVID-19 vaccine. Sequencing used peripheral blood, obtained 28 days after the second AZD1222 dose. The rearrangement joins TRBV5-1 to TRBJ2-7; possibly TRBD2 for D (6 bases). CDR3 amino acids: CASSLGVSGPYEQYF. CDR3 in DNA: TGCGCCAGCAGCCTGGGGGTAAGCGGGCCCTACGAGCAGTACTTC.